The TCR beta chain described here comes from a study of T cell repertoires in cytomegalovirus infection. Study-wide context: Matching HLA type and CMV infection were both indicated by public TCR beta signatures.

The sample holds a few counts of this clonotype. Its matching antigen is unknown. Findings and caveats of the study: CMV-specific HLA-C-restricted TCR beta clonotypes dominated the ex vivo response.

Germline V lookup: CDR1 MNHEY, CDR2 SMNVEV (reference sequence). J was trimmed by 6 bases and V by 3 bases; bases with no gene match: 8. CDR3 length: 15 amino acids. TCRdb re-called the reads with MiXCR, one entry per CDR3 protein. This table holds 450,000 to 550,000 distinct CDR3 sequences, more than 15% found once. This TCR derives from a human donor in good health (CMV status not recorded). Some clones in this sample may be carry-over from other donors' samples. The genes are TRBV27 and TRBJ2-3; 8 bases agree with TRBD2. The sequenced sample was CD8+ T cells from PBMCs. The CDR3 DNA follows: TGTGCCAGCAGTTTGTCGGGAGGGCCATCTGATACGCAGTATTTT. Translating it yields CASSLSGGPSDTQYF.